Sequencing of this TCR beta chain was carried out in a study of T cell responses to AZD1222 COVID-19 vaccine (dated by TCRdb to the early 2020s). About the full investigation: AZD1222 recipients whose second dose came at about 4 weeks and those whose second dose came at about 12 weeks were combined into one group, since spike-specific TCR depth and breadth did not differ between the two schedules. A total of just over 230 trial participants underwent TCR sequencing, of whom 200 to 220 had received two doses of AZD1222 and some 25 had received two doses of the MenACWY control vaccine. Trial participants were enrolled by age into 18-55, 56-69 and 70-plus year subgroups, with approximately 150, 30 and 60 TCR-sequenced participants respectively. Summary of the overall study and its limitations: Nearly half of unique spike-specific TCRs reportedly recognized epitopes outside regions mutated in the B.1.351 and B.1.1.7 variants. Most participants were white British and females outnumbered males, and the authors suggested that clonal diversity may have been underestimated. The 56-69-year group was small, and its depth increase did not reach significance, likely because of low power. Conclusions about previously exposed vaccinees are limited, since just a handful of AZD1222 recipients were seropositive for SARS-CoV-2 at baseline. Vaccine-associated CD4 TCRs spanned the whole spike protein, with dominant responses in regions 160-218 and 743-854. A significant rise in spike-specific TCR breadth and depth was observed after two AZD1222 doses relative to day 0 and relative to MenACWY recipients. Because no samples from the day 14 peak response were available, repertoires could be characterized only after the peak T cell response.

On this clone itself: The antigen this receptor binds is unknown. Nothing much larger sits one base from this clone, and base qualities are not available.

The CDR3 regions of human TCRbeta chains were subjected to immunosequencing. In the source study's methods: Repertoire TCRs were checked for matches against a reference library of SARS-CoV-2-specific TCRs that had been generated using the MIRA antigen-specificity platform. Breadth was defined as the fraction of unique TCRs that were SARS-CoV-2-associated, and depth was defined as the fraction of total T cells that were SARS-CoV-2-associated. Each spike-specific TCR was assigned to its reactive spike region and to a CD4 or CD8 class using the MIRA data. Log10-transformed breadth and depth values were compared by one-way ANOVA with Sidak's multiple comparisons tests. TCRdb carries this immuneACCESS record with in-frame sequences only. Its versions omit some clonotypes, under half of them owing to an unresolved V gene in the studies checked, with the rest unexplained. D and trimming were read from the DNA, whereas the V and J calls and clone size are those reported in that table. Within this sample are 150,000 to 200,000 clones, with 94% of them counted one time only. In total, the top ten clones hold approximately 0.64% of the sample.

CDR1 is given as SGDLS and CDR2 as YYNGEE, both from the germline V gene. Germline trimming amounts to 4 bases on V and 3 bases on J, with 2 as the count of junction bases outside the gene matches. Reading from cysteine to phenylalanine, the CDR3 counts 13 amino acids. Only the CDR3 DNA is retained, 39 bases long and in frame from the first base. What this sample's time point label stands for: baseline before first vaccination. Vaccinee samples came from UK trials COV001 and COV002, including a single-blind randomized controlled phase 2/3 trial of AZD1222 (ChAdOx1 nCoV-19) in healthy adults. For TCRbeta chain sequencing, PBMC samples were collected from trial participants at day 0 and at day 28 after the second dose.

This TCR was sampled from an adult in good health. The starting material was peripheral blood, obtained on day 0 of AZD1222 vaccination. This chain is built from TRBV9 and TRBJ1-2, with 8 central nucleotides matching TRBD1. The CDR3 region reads CASSPQGDYGYTF. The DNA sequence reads TGTGCCAGCAGCCCACAGGGGGACTATGGCTACACCTTC.